What follows are 8 T cell receptor beta chains derived from one specimen sequenced in a study of neurological immune-mediated disorders. TCRdb re-analysed the 5' RACE reads in MiXCR, keeping a single row per CDR3 protein. The data show tens of thousands of distinct CDR3 sequences, just over 2.5% seen once. The source material was PBMCs. These receptors all come from a woman aged 30 to 39 with multiple sclerosis.

This clonotype was counted many times. The genes are TRBV7-2 and TRBJ2-7; D unclear. Trimming removed 4 bases at V and 1 base at J, with 17 bases between. The germline CDR1 and CDR2 sequences are SGHTA and FQGNSA. This CDR3 is built from 16 residues. The CDR3 DNA follows: TGTGCCAGCAGCTCACGAAAGGGCGTCGGGTCCTACGAGCAGTACTTC. Protein product: CASSSRKGVGSYEQYF.

This clonotype showed up many times. J is TRBJ2-3 and V is TRBV9, with TRBD1 identical over 7 bases. The germline gives CDR1 SGDLS, CDR2 YYNGEE. The CDR3 runs 15 residues. V was clipped by 0 bases and J by 4 bases; unmatched bases: 5. This CDR3 is CASSVEGQRADTQYF. CDR3 sequence (DNA): TGTGCCAGCAGCGTAGAGGGACAGAGGGCAGATACGCAGTATTTT.

This clonotype was recorded at least ten times. In DNA form, the CDR3 reads TGTGCCACCAGCGCCCGACTAGATGTCGGCGGGGAGCTGTTTTTT. Amino acids: CATSARLDVGGELFF. The V and J genes are TRBV15 and TRBJ2-2; tentative D call: TRBD2 (6 bases). CDR3 size: 15 residues. CDR1 and CDR2 from the germline V gene are LNHNV and YYDKDF (reference sequence). V lost 5 bases and J lost 7, with 17 bases in between. Full variable domain (outside the CDR3, taken from reference TRBV15 and TRBJ2-2): DAMVIQNPRYQVTQFGKPVTLSCSQTLNHNVMYWYQQKSSQAPKLLFHYYDKDFNNEADTPDNFQSRRPNTSFCFLDIRSPGLGDTAMYLCATSARLDVGGELFFGEGSRLTVL.

This clonotype was seen repeatedly, ten times or more. This sequence joins TRBV6-2 or TRBV6-3 and TRBJ2-6, with a possible D match to TRBD2 (6 bases). Per germline, CDR1 MNHEY and CDR2 SVGEGT. Trimming took off 4 bases at V and 0 bases at J, with 7 bases between the two ends. The CDR3 has 15 amino acids. The CDR3 protein is CASSSGSSGANVLTF. The CDR3 DNA reads TGTGCCAGCAGTTCCGGGAGCTCTGGGGCCAACGTCCTGACTTTC.

This clonotype was counted ten times or more. This chain joins TRBV29-1 and TRBJ2-5; possibly TRBD2 for D (5 bases). This CDR3 is 13 amino acids long. V lost 0 bases and J lost 5, with 10 bases in between. The germline V gene encodes CDR1 SQVTM and CDR2 ANQGSEA. CDR3 sequence reads: CSVEDGEGETQYF. DNA for the CDR3: TGCAGCGTTGAAGACGGGGAAGGGGAGACCCAGTACTTC.

This clonotype was seen ten or more times. The chain joins TRBV5-6 to TRBJ1-1; D might be TRBD1 (6 bases). Deletions cut 1 base from V and 6 bases from J, with 7 bases between. Germline lookup yields CDR1 SGHDT and CDR2 YYEEEE. This CDR3 has 12 amino acids. This CDR3 reads CASSLWTAEAFF. The CDR3 nucleotides are TGTGCCAGCAGCTTGTGGACAGCTGAAGCTTTCTTT.

This clonotype was found many times. V and J are TRBV5-5 and TRBJ1-2; D remains ambiguous. CDR3 size: 15 residues. V shed 0 bases and J shed 3 bases, with 12 bases lying between them. Germline-derived CDR1 and CDR2 are SGHKS and YYEKEE (reference sequence). CDR3 nucleotide sequence: TGTGCCAGCAGCTTGGCCGTCAATCCCTACTATGGCTACACCTTC. The encoded protein is CASSLAVNPYYGYTF.

At least ten counts were recorded for this clonotype. The chain couples TRBV14 to TRBJ1-2; tentative D call: TRBD1 (5 bases). Trimming took off 1 base at V and 4 bases at J, with 10 bases between the two ends. The CDR3 is 14 amino acids. The germline CDR1 and CDR2 sequences are SGHDN and FVKESK. The CDR3 here is CASSQAGTSYGYTF. CDR3 coding DNA: TGTGCCAGCAGCCAAGCAGGGACGAGCTATGGCTACACCTTC. The full variable domain, its missing parts supplied by reference TRBV14 and TRBJ1-2, is EAGVTQFPSHSVIEKGQTVTLRCDPISGHDNLYWYRRVMGKEIKFLLHFVKESKQDESGMPNNRFLAERTGGTYSTLKVQPAELEDSGVYFCASSQAGTSYGYTFGSGTRLTVV.